The 5 T cell receptor beta chains reported below all come from one sample, sequenced in a study of T cells in Graves' hyperthyroidism and ophthalmopathy. Regions amplified from RNA transcripts were the TCR beta CDR3 regions. The HTBI set primed first-round TCR CDR3 RT-PCR. TCRdb re-called the multiplex PCR reads with MiXCR, one entry per CDR3 protein. The table includes about 640,000 distinct CDR3 sequences, less than 25% detected once. Sequenced material: blood. These receptors originate from a young man with Graves' ophthalmopathy.

This chain connects TRBV5-1 to TRBJ1-6; no reliable D call. Germline lookup yields CDR1 SGHRS and CDR2 YFSETQ. The CDR3 runs to 15 residues. The germline V and J ends were trimmed by 0 bases and 8 bases, with 12 bases remaining between them. CDR3 in DNA: TGCGCCAGCAGCTTGGTTGCGGGATCGGATTCACCCCTCCACTTT. Its protein is CASSLVAGSDSPLHF.

At least ten counts were recorded for this clonotype. This sequence joins TRBV28 and TRBJ2-1; D is undetermined. This CDR3 region has 14 residues. The ends were cut back, 7 bases at V and 6 bases at J, with 16 bases in the middle. The germline CDR1 and CDR2 sequences are MDHEN and SYDVKM. The CDR3 DNA sequence: TGTGCCAGCAAATCGGCAGGTTCTGTCAATGAGCAGTTCTTC. Its translation is CASKSAGSVNEQFF.

This clonotype was counted a few times. The J gene is TRBJ2-7, the V gene TRBV18; 9 bases map to TRBD2. CDR3 size: 16 residues. Trimming at V came to 2 bases and at J to 0 bases, leaving 5 bases not matched to a gene. Germline V gene sequence: CDR1 KGHSH, CDR2 LQKENI. The DNA of the CDR3 is TGTGCCAGCTCACCATCTAGCGGGAAGAGCTCCTACGAGCAGTACTTC. Translating it yields CASSPSSGKSSYEQYF.

This clonotype was recorded a few times. The rearrangement links TRBV27 to TRBJ2-1; 11 bases agree with TRBD2. CDR1 MNHEY and CDR2 SMNVEV come from the germline V gene (reference sequence). The ends lost 3 bases at V and 2 bases at J; junction bases unmatched: 3. This CDR3 contains 16 residues. CDR3 DNA sequence: TGTGCCAGCAGTTTGTTTAGCGGGAGGGCCTACAATGAGCAGTTCTTC. Encoded protein: CASSLFSGRAYNEQFF.

In this sample, this clonotype turned up many times. V and J are TRBV7-2 and TRBJ2-3; TRBD1 matches at 7 bases. CDR3 size: 15 residues. The germline gives CDR1 SGHTA, CDR2 FQGNSA. Trimming cost V 5 bases and J 3 bases; bases outside gene matches: 8. CDR3 in amino acids: CASSQGDRETDTQYF. In nucleotides, the CDR3 is TGTGCCAGCAGCCAGGGCGACAGGGAGACAGATACGCAGTATTTT.